This T cell receptor beta chain was profiled in a study of shared clonotypes between healthy human individuals. For the study at large: Three plates each covered CD4 naive and memory; CD8 naive two, CD8 memory one.

Study findings and constraints: The generation probabilities recorded for non-shared clonotypes fell below those of clonotypes shared by all four donors. Few donors limited the genetic and exposure-history diversity represented.

Turning to this clone: Its antigen is as yet unknown.

Recent vaccinations or acute infections were absent in the healthy HIV-negative adult donors. The protocol was immunoSEQ multiplex PCR, while the TCRdb copy is restricted to in-frame clones and leaves out a portion. The repertoire holds hundreds of thousands of clones, with approximately 79% as singletons. CDR3 length equals 15 residues. V lost 3 bases, J lost 0 bases, and 4 bases stayed unmatched. In germline, CDR1 is SQVTM, CDR2 ANQGSEA. This receptor was taken from a woman aged 30 to 39 in good health. V and J are TRBV29-1 and TRBJ2-2; 7 bases line up with TRBD2. Sequenced input: memory CD4+ T cells sorted from blood. Subset given: CD45RA-negative fraction. The CDR3 loop reads CSVDLAVANTGELFF. DNA of the CDR3: TGCAGCGTTGATCTAGCGGTGGCGAACACCGGGGAGCTGTTTTTT.